One sample yielded the 29 T cell receptor beta chains listed below, sequenced in a study of control samples from healthy donors and cancer patients. The assay was immunoSEQ multiplex PCR, and TCRdb's table has in-frame clones only and misses some. The data show approximately 97,000 clones, with approximately 92% seen just once and approximately 3% held by the top ten. The sample taken for sequencing was blood. These receptors originate from a human donor in good health. The donor label of this sample is uncertain.

This chain connects TRBV7-8 to TRBJ2-1; D might be TRBD1 (5 bases). The CDR3 is 16 amino acids. The V end lost 5 bases, the J end lost 8 bases, and 22 bases lay between the germline ends. Germline V gives CDR1 SGHVS, CDR2 FQNEAQ. CDR3 bases: TGTGCCAGCAGCGCCCGTCTTGCAAGGGGAATGGATGAGCAGTTCTTC. This gives the protein CASSARLARGMDEQFF.

The chain employs TRBV5-1 and TRBJ2-2, with TRBD2 matching over 8 bases. J gave up 1 base and V 1 base, and 3 bases lay outside the gene matches. CDR1 is SGHRS, CDR2 YFSETQ, per germline. The length of the CDR3 is 16 residues. In DNA form, the CDR3 reads TGCGCCAGCAGCTTGTTACTAGCGGAGAACACCGGGGAGCTGTTTTTT. This codes for CASSLLLAENTGELFF.

The J gene is TRBJ1-2, the V gene TRBV4-3; TRBD1 agrees at 9 bases. Germline CDR1 is LGHNA and CDR2 is YSLEER. The CDR3 totals 15 residues. Germline trimming cut 3 bases from V and 5 bases from J; bases unmatched to any gene: 7. The CDR3, as DNA: TGCGCCAGCAGCCAGTCGACAGGGGGTTTGTATGGCTACACCTTC. It encodes CASSQSTGGLYGYTF.

The chain joins TRBV7-2 to TRBJ2-5, with D perhaps given as TRBD1 or TRBD2 (5 bases each). Germline lookup yields CDR1 SGHTA and CDR2 FQGNSA. There are 15 residues in the CDR3. The germline V and J ends were trimmed by 7 bases and 5 bases, with 20 bases remaining between them. CDR3 region: CASKLDSNKIETQYF. The DNA of the CDR3 is TGTGCCAGCAAACTAGACAGTAACAAAATTGAGACCCAGTACTTC.

The table lists this clone with a count of one. This sequence joins TRBV14 and TRBJ1-4; D ambiguous. The germline CDR1 and CDR2 sequences are SGHDN and FVKESK. The V and J ends lost 1 base and 3 bases respectively, with 6 bases between them. This CDR3 is built from 14 residues. The CDR3 region is CASSQGTANEKLFF. The CDR3, as DNA: TGTGCCAGCAGCCAAGGCACAGCTAATGAAAAACTGTTTTTT. Complete variable domain (other parts from reference TRBV14 and TRBJ1-4): EAGVTQFPSHSVIEKGQTVTLRCDPISGHDNLYWYRRVMGKEIKFLLHFVKESKQDESGMPNNRFLAERTGGTYSTLKVQPAELEDSGVYFCASSQGTANEKLFFGSGTQLSVL.

The chain carries TRBV19 and TRBJ1-2; tentatively, D is TRBD1 (5 bases). Per germline, CDR1 LNHDA and CDR2 SQIVND (reference sequence). This CDR3 is 12 amino acids long. Trimming stripped 0 bases from V and 7 bases from J, with 6 bases between. CDR3 protein: CASSIDRAGYTF. The CDR3 DNA sequence: TGTGCCAGTAGTATAGACAGGGCTGGCTACACCTTC.

In its sample, this clone was seen once. V usage is TRBV28 and J usage is TRBJ1-3; no firm D call. The V gene's germline CDR1 is MDHEN and CDR2 SYDVKM. The CDR3 is made up of 14 amino acids. V lost 4 bases, J lost 3 bases, and 10 bases lay in between. The CDR3 is CASSSRAVGNTIYF. The CDR3 DNA sequence: TGTGCCAGCAGTTCGAGGGCGGTTGGAAACACCATATATTTT. Full variable domain (outside the CDR3, taken from reference TRBV28 and TRBJ1-3): DVKVTQSSRYLVKRTGEKVFLECVQDMDHENMFWYRQDPGLGLRLIYFSYDVKMKEKGDIPEGYSVSREKKERFSLILESASTNQTSMYLCASSSRAVGNTIYFGEGSWLTVV.

This clone appeared once. V gene TRBV19 combines with J gene TRBJ2-1; TRBD2 aligns across 12 bases. After removal of 3 bases from V and 6 bases from J, the junction contained 6 bases not matched to a gene. This CDR3 spans 16 amino acids. The V gene's germline CDR1 is LNHDA and CDR2 SQIVND (reference sequence). CDR3 nucleotide sequence: TGTGCCAGTAGTATCCTAGCGGGGGGGTCTGCCAATGAGCAGTTCTTC. It translates to CASSILAGGSANEQFF.

CDR3 coding DNA: TGTGCCAGCAAAGGTGGACAGGGGAACCAGCCCCAGCATTTT. Translating gives CASKGGQGNQPQHF. This chain links TRBV28 with TRBJ1-5; TRBD1 aligns across 9 bases. The CDR3 length is 14 residues. Germline V CDR1 and CDR2: MDHEN, SYDVKM. Losses at the gene ends were 7 bases for V and 7 bases for J; bases not matched to a gene: 8. Full variable domain (rest looked up from reference TRBV28 and TRBJ1-5): DVKVTQSSRYLVKRTGEKVFLECVQDMDHENMFWYRQDPGLGLRLIYFSYDVKMKEKGDIPEGYSVSREKKERFSLILESASTNQTSMYLCASKGGQGNQPQHFGDGTRLSIL.

The V gene is TRBV18, the J gene TRBJ1-1; D possibly corresponds to TRBD1 (5 bases). Trimming took off 1 base at V and 1 base at J, with 10 bases between the two ends. Germline CDR1 and CDR2: KGHSH and LQKENI. The CDR3 extends over 15 amino acids. The CDR3 bases are TGTGCCAGCTCACCACACAGGCGCCCGAACACTGAAGCTTTCTTT. Translated: CASSPHRRPNTEAFF.

With regard to this clone: Different DNA sequences within this sample yield the same CDR3. V is TRBV5-1 and J is TRBJ2-1; D remains unclear. Per germline, CDR1 SGHRS and CDR2 YFSETQ. The length of the CDR3 is 11 residues. V dropped 2 bases and J dropped 8 bases, with 5 bases sitting between them. The CDR3 loop is CASSFGDEQFF. The CDR3, as DNA: TGCGCCAGCAGCTTTGGGGATGAGCAGTTCTTC.

The J gene is TRBJ1-2, the V gene TRBV7-2, with D perhaps matching TRBD1 (5 bases). Germline CDR1 and CDR2: SGHTA and FQGNSA. Trimming took 6 bases from V and 7 from J, leaving 15 bases between them. The CDR3 sequence is 13 residues long. The CDR3 loop reads CASSPGPSGGYTF. Written as DNA, the CDR3 is TGTGCCAGCAGTCCGGGACCCTCGGGTGGCTACACCTTC.

This rearrangement joins TRBV19 to TRBJ1-5, with TRBD1 as a possible D gene (6 bases). The CDR3 covers 13 residues. Deletions cut 5 bases from V and 3 bases from J, with 8 bases between. Germline loops: CDR1 LNHDA, CDR2 SQIVND (reference sequence). The CDR3 DNA reads TGTGCCAGTAGTCGACAGGCCAATCAGCCCCAGCATTTT. Translating it yields CASSRQANQPQHF.

This chain links TRBV12-2 with TRBJ2-3; the D segment call TRBD1 is taken from the table without a DNA check. TRBV12-2 constitutes a pseudogene. This CDR3 comprises 17 residues. The CDR3 loop reads CASRSTPGTGATDTQYF. In DNA, the CDR3 is TGTGCAAGTCGCTCCACCCCCGGGACAGGGGCCACAGATACGCAGTATTTT.

This clone has only one observation. The genes are TRBV19 and TRBJ2-7; 10 bases fit TRBD1. The CDR3 runs 14 residues. V shed 3 bases, J shed 5 bases, and the junction held 4 bases outside the gene matches. Germline assignment: CDR1 LNHDA and CDR2 SQIVND (reference sequence). The CDR3 spells CASSIDRGHDEQYF. In DNA, the CDR3 is TGTGCCAGTAGTATCGACAGGGGGCACGACGAGCAGTACTTC.

This clone was observed a single time. V and J are TRBV6-1 and TRBJ1-3; D is uncertain. V was cut by 3 bases and J by 4 bases, with 13 bases left in between. Germline V gene sequence: CDR1 MNHNS, CDR2 SASEGT. The CDR3 extends over 15 amino acids. This chain's CDR3 is CASSDPPAGGNTIYF. In DNA form, the CDR3 reads TGTGCCAGCAGTGACCCTCCCGCGGGGGGAAACACCATATATTTT.

The chain is built from TRBV18 and TRBJ2-7, with 7 bases that match TRBD2. The germline gives CDR1 KGHSH, CDR2 LQKENI. The CDR3 totals 15 residues. The junction had 13 bases not matched to a gene; V was cut back by 8 bases and J by 3 bases. The CDR3 DNA reads TGTGCCAGCACTCGGGGAGGGGTTCGGGACTACGAGCAGTACTTC. Protein sequence: CASTRGGVRDYEQYF.

The chain combines TRBV24-1 with TRBJ1-1; 10 bases align to TRBD1. V lost 9 bases to trimming and J lost 4 bases; unmatched junction nucleotides: 4. The CDR3 spans 13 residues. CDR1 and CDR2 from the germline V gene are KGHDR and SFDVKD. DNA for the CDR3: TGTGCCACCGGGACAGGGGATTCCACTGAAGCTTTCTTT. It translates to CATGTGDSTEAFF.

V is TRBV21-1 and J is TRBJ2-2; TRBD2, as called in the table, went unchecked against the DNA. TRBV21-1 is a listed pseudogene. The CDR3 runs to 14 residues. Written as DNA, the CDR3 is TGTGCCAGCAGCAAGAGACGGGAACACCGGGGAGCTGTTTTT. This codes for CASSKRREHRGAVF.

The genes are TRBV3-1 (or the pseudogene TRBV3-2) and TRBJ1-5; no reliable D call. Deletions cut 3 bases from V and 0 bases from J, with 6 bases between. Germline V CDR1 and CDR2: LGHDT, YNNKEL (reference sequence). The CDR3 is 14 residues long. The CDR3 DNA reads as TGTGCCAGCAGCCAGGAGGGTAGCAATCAGCCCCAGCATTTT. It specifies CASSQEGSNQPQHF.

This sequence joins TRBV4-2 and TRBJ1-4; TRBD1 agrees at 8 bases. The CDR3 runs 15 residues. The J segment lost 2 bases and the V segment lost 3 bases, leaving 2 bases of the junction unmatched. The germline CDR1 and CDR2 sequences are LGHNA and YNFKEQ. The CDR3 region has the DNA TGTGCCAGCAGCCAGAACAGGGGGACTAATGAAAAACTGTTTTTT. Amino acid sequence: CASSQNRGTNEKLFF.

The rearrangement uses TRBV4-2 and TRBJ2-7, with 8 bases aligning to TRBD1. With V trimmed by 1 base and J by 6 bases, 8 bases remained unmatched. The CDR3 runs to 15 residues. The V gene's germline CDR1 is LGHNA and CDR2 YNFKEQ. This chain's CDR3 is CASSQGWQGAGEQYF. The CDR3 DNA reads TGTGCCAGCAGCCAAGGATGGCAGGGGGCCGGCGAGCAGTACTTC.

The chain carries TRBV5-6 and TRBJ2-4; TRBD1 agrees at 7 bases. The trim removed 4 bases at V and 6 bases at J, leaving 7 bases unmatched. Germline CDR1 reads SGHDT; CDR2 reads YYEEEE. CDR3 length: 14 residues. This CDR3 reads CASSLGWDRNIQYF. CDR3 nucleotide sequence: TGTGCCAGCAGCCTGGGATGGGACAGAAACATTCAGTACTTC. Filled out from reference TRBV5-6 and TRBJ2-4, the complete variable domain reads DAGVTQSPTHLIKTRGQQVTLRCSPKSGHDTVSWYQQALGQGPQFIFQYYEEEERQRGNFPDRFSGHQFPNYSSELNVNALLLGDSALYLCASSLGWDRNIQYFGAGTRLSVL.

The chain is built from TRBV5-1 and TRBJ2-3; 11 positions agree with TRBD2. The germline CDR1 and CDR2 sequences are SGHRS and YFSETQ. The J segment lost 0 bases and the V segment lost 4 bases, leaving 7 bases of the junction unmatched. The CDR3 consists of 17 residues. In DNA form, the CDR3 reads TGCGCCAGCAGCCTCCCTAGCGGGGGGAAGAGCACAGATACGCAGTATTTT. Translated: CASSLPSGGKSTDTQYF.

This chain joins TRBV27 and TRBJ1-6, with 9 positions matching TRBD1. Germline V gives CDR1 MNHEY, CDR2 SMNVEV (reference sequence). This CDR3 spans 17 amino acids. The V and J ends lost 6 bases and 7 bases, in that order; junction bases with no gene match: 13. This CDR3 is CASSFNILGTGNSPLHF. Written as DNA, the CDR3 is TGTGCCAGCAGCTTCAACATCCTCGGGACAGGGAATTCACCCCTCCACTTT.

J is TRBJ2-2 and V is TRBV28; D is undetermined. The ends were cut back, 3 bases at V and 7 bases at J, with 9 bases in the middle. This CDR3 is built from 13 residues. Per the germline V gene, CDR1 is MDHEN and CDR2 is SYDVKM. The CDR3 spells CASSFRAVGELFF. The CDR3 bases are TGTGCCAGCAGTTTCCGGGCGGTCGGGGAGCTGTTTTTT.

The chain employs TRBV18 and TRBJ2-5; maybe TRBD2 (5 bases). From germline, CDR1 is KGHSH and CDR2 LQKENI. V was cut by 0 bases and J by 5 bases, with 13 bases left in between. There are 15 residues in the CDR3. CDR3 in DNA: TGTGCCAGCTCACCACCGCGGCTAGCCGGCGAGACCCAGTACTTC. Protein product: CASSPPRLAGETQYF.

V is TRBV6-5 and J is TRBJ2-1; possibly TRBD2 for D (5 bases). The germline gives CDR1 MNHEY, CDR2 SVGAGI. V shed 2 bases and J shed 6 bases, with 5 bases lying between them. This CDR3 contains 12 residues. As DNA, the CDR3 is TGTGCCAGCAGTTACCGGGGCAATGAGCAGTTCTTC. Encoded protein: CASSYRGNEQFF.

This clone was recorded a few times. The chain is built from TRBV3-1 (or the pseudogene TRBV3-2) and TRBJ2-7, with no clear D. Germline lookup yields CDR1 LGHDT and CDR2 YNNKEL (reference sequence). The CDR3 runs 15 residues. V was shortened by 0 bases and J by 7 bases, with 16 bases between the two germline ends. Here the CDR3 reads CASSQDAVQMREQYF. The CDR3 DNA reads as TGTGCCAGCAGCCAAGACGCGGTCCAGATGAGGGAGCAGTACTTC.